This T cell receptor beta chain was identified during a study of metastatic and nonmetastatic thyroid tumors. This clone was counted only a few times. Germline V gives CDR1 SGHDT, CDR2 YYEEEE. The CDR3 contains 11 residues. The ends were cut back, 3 bases at V and 10 bases at J, with 5 bases in the middle. Authors' analysis steps: The authors used CDR3 differences across clinicopathological groups to build a distant-metastasis classifier for papillary thyroid cancer. MiXCR re-clonotyped the PCR reads for TCRdb. The V and J calls and clone size are TCRdb's, not the authors'. The sample consists of roughly 59,000 clones, 15% to 20% of them appearing once. The entire patient cohort was treatment-naive prior to thyroid surgery.

Sequences were obtained from blood. This clonotype originated in a male donor with papillary thyroid cancer or a benign thyroid nodule (not recorded which). Some clones in this sample may be carry-over from other donors' samples. The chain carries TRBV5-6 and TRBJ1-6; no reliable D call. This CDR3 reads CASSSGSPLHF. CDR3 DNA: TGTGCCAGCAGCTCGGGATCACCCCTCCACTTT.